This TCR beta chain originates from a study of response to subunit inactivated influenza vaccine. This CDR3 spans 15 amino acids. Germline CDR1 SQVTM, CDR2 ANQGSEA. The V segment lost 1 base and the J segment 8 bases; nucleotides outside the gene matches: 11. One entry per CDR3 protein, called by TCRdb with MiXCR from the RT-PCR reads. The sample holds about 800,000 distinct CDR3 sequences, around 20% seen once. The material was PBMCs from blood, obtained 5 days after vaccination. The chain has TRBV29-1 and TRBJ1-2; 9 bases line up with TRBD1. The TCR comes from a man between 50 and 59 years old who received an inactivated influenza vaccine. The CDR3 coding sequence is TGCAGCGTTGAAGTCTTTTGGGACAGGGCGCGAGGCTACACCTTC. As protein: CSVEVFWDRARGYTF.